This T cell receptor beta chain was captured by sequencing in a study of blood T cell repertoires in COVID-19. At the level of the study: From the United States, Italy and Spain came samples of acute and convalescent COVID-19. PBMCs, B-cell-depleted T cells, or T cells were the source of the cDNA or gDNA that made up the material.

Original methodology: Counts of nucleated cells, estimated from reference gene primer amplification, were obtained. Produced via immunoSEQ multiplex PCR; TCRdb's table is partial and in-frame only. Clone size and V and J calls were adopted from that table, with D and trimming inferred from the DNA. The repertoire holds about 170,000 clones, with around 92% as singletons. The V segment lost 2 bases and the J segment 4 bases; nucleotides outside the gene matches: 6. The length of the CDR3 is 15 residues. Germline-derived CDR1 and CDR2 are MNHNY and SVGAGI (reference sequence). Patients in Seattle were enrolled during active infection, then followed longitudinally.

This sequence joins TRBV6-6 and TRBJ1-1; 8 nucleotides agree with TRBD1. The sample consisted of peripheral blood. The clonotype was recovered from a man aged 25-40 years with COVID-19, enrolled during active disease. The CDR3 spells CASSYPRQGSTEAFF. The CDR3 DNA sequence: TGTGCCAGCAGTTACCCTCGACAGGGGAGCACTGAAGCTTTCTTT.